These T cell receptor beta chains were read from a single sample in a study of T-cell reconstitution after alpha-beta-depleted transplantation in children. MiXCR, run by TCRdb on the PCR reads, gives a single entry per CDR3 protein. There are about 440,000 distinct CDR3 sequences in the sample; over 40% occur only once, and around 29% lies in the top ten. Source: PBMCs, taken before TCRalphabeta/CD19-depleted stem cell transplant. Source of these receptors: a girl aged 2-9 years with aplastic anemia, due to receive a stem cell transplant. CDR3s include the opening cysteine and the closing phenylalanine or tryptophan.

TRBJ1-5 | TRBV20-1 | CSALWTAITNQPQHF
TRBJ2-2 | TRBV20-1 | CSARTSGGNTGELFF
TRBJ2-1 | TRBV29-1 | CSVEVSDFYNEQFF
TRBJ2-5 | TRBV7-2 | CASSPGSLAGGVETQYF
TRBJ2-1 | TRBV12-3/TRBV12-4 | CASSLDGQGSYNEQFF
TRBJ2-1 | TRBV5-1 | CASSLVGRGGRSSYNEQFF
TRBJ1-1 | TRBV29-1 | CSGTGTGGTEAFF
TRBJ1-5 | TRBV5-5 | CASSFADRGSNQPQHF
TRBJ2-1 | TRBV7-9 | CASSLVLRPYNEQFF
TRBJ1-2 | TRBV5-6 | CASARNYGYTF
TRBJ2-1 | TRBV11-3 | CASSQSEAYNEQFF
TRBJ2-7 | TRBV20-1 | CSARGLEQTEQYF
TRBJ2-3 | TRBV28 | CASNPTGPYTQYF
TRBJ2-1 | TRBV20-1 | CSAREINQKYNEQFF
TRBJ2-1 | TRBV20-1 | CSAEGLAGVNEQFF
TRBJ2-4 | TRBV12-3/TRBV12-4 | CASSLVDIQYF
TRBJ2-7 | TRBV5-1 | CASSFNSGGSYEQYF
TRBJ2-1 | TRBV5-4 | CASSLGRGSNEQFF
TRBJ2-7 | TRBV12-3/TRBV12-4 | CASSSPRGAGGLYEQYF
TRBJ2-5 | TRBV20-1 | CSAREGPLYQETQYF
TRBJ2-3 | TRBV28 | CASQIQGGGTDTQYF
TRBJ2-1 | TRBV9 | CASSVVGRGNEQFF
TRBJ2-7 | TRBV28 | CASSLEGQPPYEQYF
TRBJ2-7 | TRBV20-1 | CSALGSGPKEQYF
TRBJ2-1 | TRBV20-1 | CSARRRDNEQFF
TRBJ2-1 | TRBV10-3 | CAISERDGYNEQFF
TRBJ1-2 | TRBV12-3/TRBV12-4 | CASSYDRMGGYTF
TRBJ2-1 | TRBV20-1 | CSARKTRDRALSYNEQFF
TRBJ2-1 | TRBV30 | CAWSVMGLYNEQFF
TRBJ2-7 | TRBV29-1 | CSGDRDRGGEQYF
TRBJ1-1 | TRBV29-1 | CSVEEGNTEAFF
TRBJ1-5 | TRBV28 | CASSTGTAGNQPQHF